One sample yielded the 32 T cell receptor beta chains listed below, sequenced in a study of STAT5B mutations in CD4+ large granular lymphocyte leukemia (dated by TCRdb to between 2022 and 2023). Library generation was performed with the immunoSEQ multiplex PCR assay. What TCRdb holds here is the immuneACCESS table cut down to in-frame rearrangements. Part of the clones is not present; checked against another copy, under half of the missing clones reflect an unresolved V gene, and the others are unexplained. The table for this sample lists nearly 35,000 clones; 65% to 80% of them were counted only once. Less than 2.5% of the sample lies in the top ten. Sample: CD4+ T cells from blood buffy coats. The receptors were gathered from a human donor in good health.

Only a few counts were recorded for this clone. This chain uses TRBV7-2 with TRBJ2-7; D ambiguous. Germline V lookup: CDR1 SGHTA, CDR2 FQGNSA. This CDR3 has 15 residues. The V and J ends lost 1 base and 0 bases respectively, with 10 bases between them. The CDR3 loop reads CASSLELGSSYEQYF. The CDR3 nucleotides read TGTGCCAGCAGCTTAGAACTGGGAAGCTCCTACGAGCAGTACTTC.

This rearrangement joins TRBV4-2 to TRBJ2-7, with D possibly being TRBD1 or TRBD2 (5 bases each). CDR1 and CDR2 from the germline V gene are LGHNA and YNFKEQ. V lost 4 bases and J 4 bases, leaving 17 bases between the germline ends. This CDR3 comprises 15 residues. The CDR3 nucleotides read TGTGCCAGCAGCCCTACTAGGGCAGGGAAATACGAGCAGTACTTC. Amino acids: CASSPTRAGKYEQYF.

The chain carries TRBV7-9 and TRBJ1-2; 9 nucleotides match TRBD1. V shed 3 bases and J 6 bases; nucleotides not matched to a gene: 8. The CDR3 runs 15 residues. From germline, CDR1 is SEHNR and CDR2 FQNEAQ (reference sequence). The CDR3 loop is CASSFTGTGGDGYTF. The CDR3 DNA is TGTGCCAGCAGCTTTACCGGAACAGGGGGCGATGGCTACACCTTC.

This chain uses TRBV7-6 with TRBJ2-1; 11 bases line up with TRBD2. This CDR3 is built from 16 residues. Germline values: CDR1 SGHVS, CDR2 FNYEAQ. V was pared by 4 bases and J by 8 bases, with 10 bases of the junction left unmatched. The CDR3 reads CASSSPLAGGRDEQFF. The CDR3 DNA reads as TGTGCCAGCAGCTCCCCCCTAGCGGGAGGACGGGATGAGCAGTTCTTC. Combining the CDR3 with reference TRBV7-6 and TRBJ2-1 gives the whole variable domain GAGVSQSPRYKVTKRGQDVALRCDPISGHVSLYWYRQALGQGPEFLTYFNYEAQQDKSGLPNDRFSAERPEGSISTLTIQRTEQRDSAMYRCASSSPLAGGRDEQFFGPGTRLTVL.

The rearrangement joins TRBV18 to TRBJ2-1; 10 bases are shared with TRBD1. Germline CDR1 is KGHSH and CDR2 is LQKENI. V shed 4 bases, J shed 6 bases, and the junction held 12 bases outside the gene matches. The CDR3 is 17 residues long. The CDR3 sequence: CASSRHAGTGEGNEQFF. The DNA of the CDR3 is TGTGCCAGCTCACGCCACGCCGGGACAGGGGAGGGCAATGAGCAGTTCTTC.

The V gene is TRBV27, the J gene TRBJ1-5; 8 nucleotides match TRBD1. From germline, CDR1 is MNHEY and CDR2 SMNVEV (reference sequence). The CDR3 contains 15 residues. V dropped 2 bases and J dropped 6; count of bases not matched to a gene: 6. CDR3 DNA sequence: TGTGCCAGCAGTTTAACCGGACAGGGACGTCAGCCCCAGCATTTT. Translated, it gives CASSLTGQGRQPQHF.

This sequence joins TRBV5-6 and TRBJ2-3; 11 bases are a match to TRBD1. The CDR3 totals 16 residues. In germline, CDR1 is SGHDT, CDR2 YYEEEE. Trimming cost V 0 bases and J 3 bases; bases outside gene matches: 3. CDR3: CASSLVGDRGTDTQYF. CDR3 bases: TGTGCCAGCAGCTTGGTAGGGGACAGGGGGACAGATACGCAGTATTTT.

This chain uses TRBV30 with TRBJ2-1, with D possibly being TRBD1 (5 bases). The CDR3 spans 16 residues. The germline V gene has CDR1 GTSNPN and CDR2 SVGIG (reference sequence). Trimming cost V 0 bases and J 0 bases, with 12 bases left between them. The CDR3 spells CAWSVGRASSYNEQFF. The CDR3 nucleotides read TGTGCCTGGAGTGTAGGCAGGGCAAGCTCCTACAATGAGCAGTTCTTC.

The chain couples TRBV11-2 to TRBJ1-2; no definite D call. Germline CDR1 is SGHAT and CDR2 is FQNNGV. The germline V and J ends were trimmed by 5 bases and 4 bases, with 20 bases remaining between them. This CDR3 contains 16 residues. The CDR3 region has the DNA TGTGCCAGCAGCCGCTTGGAACTCCCAGCGGCCTATGGCTACACCTTC. It yields the protein CASSRLELPAAYGYTF. The whole variable domain, filled in from reference TRBV11-2 and TRBJ1-2, reads EAGVAQSPRYKIIEKRQSVAFWCNPISGHATLYWYQQILGQGPKLLIQFQNNGVVDDSQLPKDRFSAERLKGVDSTLKIQPAKLEDSAVYLCASSRLELPAAYGYTFGSGTRLTVV.

The rearrangement uses TRBV6-1 and TRBJ1-3; 12 bases map to TRBD1. From germline, CDR1 is MNHNS and CDR2 SASEGT. This CDR3 has 15 residues. Unmatched junction bases numbered 6, after V lost 8 bases and J lost 4 bases. The CDR3 DNA sequence: TGTGCCAGCGGGACAGGGGGCGTCCAGGGAAACACCATATATTTT. This sequence encodes CASGTGGVQGNTIYF.

The chain couples TRBV20-1 to TRBJ2-5; no clear D gene. Germline CDR1 and CDR2: DFQATT and SNEGSKA (reference sequence). This CDR3 is built from 11 residues. V was clipped by 0 bases and J by 4 bases, with 3 bases between them. CDR3 loop: CSARDRETQYF. CDR3 bases: TGCAGTGCTAGAGATAGAGAGACCCAGTACTTC.

This sequence joins TRBV5-8 and TRBJ2-7; 7 positions match TRBD1. CDR1 and CDR2 from the germline V gene are SGHTS and YDEGEE. Unmatched junction bases numbered 4, after V lost 4 bases and J lost 0 bases. CDR3 length equals 14 residues. The CDR3 nucleotides are TGTGCCAGCAGCCACAGGGGCTCCTCCTACGAGCAGTACTTC. This codes for CASSHRGSSYEQYF.

V gene TRBV7-2 combines with J gene TRBJ2-5, with D perhaps TRBD2 (7 bases). Germline CDR1 reads SGHTA; CDR2 reads FQGNSA. The CDR3 loop spans 14 amino acids. With 2 bases removed from V and 12 bases from J, the gap between germline ends came to 19 bases. The CDR3 sequence: CASSLWRGDYLEYF. CDR3 in DNA: TGTGCCAGCAGCTTATGGAGGGGGGACTACCTTGAGTACTTC.

The chain recombines TRBV30 with TRBJ1-4; 7 bases agree with TRBD1. Losses at the gene ends were 4 bases for V and 14 bases for J; bases not matched to a gene: 7. The germline V gene encodes CDR1 GTSNPN and CDR2 SVGIG (reference sequence). There are 11 residues in the CDR3. The CDR3 sequence: CAWKQGRGLFF. The CDR3 coding sequence is TGTGCCTGGAAACAGGGGCGCGGGCTGTTTTTT.

The chain is built from TRBV7-2 and TRBJ1-3; D is unclear. The CDR3 contains 12 residues. V was shortened by 1 base and J by 8 bases, with 6 bases between the two germline ends. The germline CDR1 and CDR2 sequences are SGHTA and FQGNSA. As DNA, the CDR3 is TGTGCCAGCAGCTTAGTAGAGTACACCATATATTTT. This encodes CASSLVEYTIYF.

V and J are TRBV5-8 and TRBJ1-5; TRBD1 is a possible D gene (6 bases). V dropped 2 bases and J dropped 4 bases, with 16 bases sitting between them. From germline, CDR1 is SGHTS and CDR2 YDEGEE. This CDR3 is 16 amino acids long. The CDR3 bases are TGTGCCAGCAGCTTAAATACAGGGAGTGGGAATCAGCCCCAGCATTTT. Protein product: CASSLNTGSGNQPQHF.

In DNA form, the CDR3 reads TGTGCCAGCAGTTACTCGGCAGGGGGCGGTGGCTACACCTTC. Translating gives CASSYSAGGGGYTF. This chain links TRBV6-5 with TRBJ1-2; 8 bases fit TRBD1. The V segment lost 0 bases and the J segment 7 bases; nucleotides outside the gene matches: 4. The CDR3 consists of 14 residues. CDR1 is MNHEY, CDR2 SVGAGI, per germline.

The chain is built from TRBV10-3 and TRBJ1-2; the D gene is possibly TRBD1 (6 bases). V lost 2 bases to trimming and J lost 5 bases, with 12 bases between them. The CDR3 runs to 14 residues. Germline V gene lookup returns CDR1 ENHRY and CDR2 SYGVKD. This chain's CDR3 is CAISEGLQGYGYTF. The CDR3 nucleotides are TGTGCCATCAGTGAGGGTTTACAGGGATATGGCTACACCTTC.

The chain joins TRBV10-2 to TRBJ1-5; TRBD1 is a possible D gene (5 bases). Looked up from germline, CDR1 is WSHSY and CDR2 is SAAADI. V was trimmed by 4 bases and J by 6 bases, leaving 10 bases between them. CDR3 length: 13 residues. DNA of the CDR3: TGCGCCAGCAGTGGACAGTCGGGTCAGCCCCAGCATTTT. Protein product: CASSGQSGQPQHF.

The table lists this clone with a count of one. The chain links TRBV18 to TRBJ2-1; a weak D match, TRBD2 (5 bases). The CDR3 loop spans 14 amino acids. Germline CDR1 reads KGHSH; CDR2 reads LQKENI. Trimming cost V 3 bases and J 5 bases, with 11 bases left between them. In DNA, the CDR3 is TGTGCCAGCTCACCCCAGAGCGGCCACAATGAGCAGTTCTTC. Its protein product is CASSPQSGHNEQFF.

This clone was counted only a few times. The chain couples TRBV18 to TRBJ1-1; D gene unclear. CDR1 and CDR2 (germline): KGHSH, LQKENI. The CDR3 length is 14 residues. Trimming stripped 1 base from V and 1 base from J, with 7 bases between. The CDR3: CASSPQVGNTEAFF. The CDR3 DNA follows: TGTGCCAGCTCACCACAAGTGGGGAACACTGAAGCTTTCTTT.

V usage is TRBV30 and J usage is TRBJ1-1; perhaps TRBD1 as D (6 bases). The germline V gene has CDR1 GTSNPN and CDR2 SVGIG (reference sequence). The V end lost 5 bases, the J end lost 6 bases, and 13 bases lay between the germline ends. The CDR3 totals 12 residues. This CDR3 is CAWGRQVAEAFF. For the CDR3, the DNA is TGTGCCTGGGGACGACAGGTAGCTGAAGCTTTCTTT.

The chain combines TRBV11-2 with TRBJ2-3; possibly TRBD2 for D (5 bases). V lost 3 bases and J lost 6, with 13 bases in between. The CDR3 consists of 14 residues. From germline, CDR1 is SGHAT and CDR2 FQNNGV. The chain's CDR3 is CASSFGGNGDTQYF. The CDR3 DNA follows: TGTGCCAGCAGCTTTGGAGGAAACGGTGATACGCAGTATTTT. The variable domain in full, with the rest retrieved from reference TRBV11-2 and TRBJ2-3, is EAGVAQSPRYKIIEKRQSVAFWCNPISGHATLYWYQQILGQGPKLLIQFQNNGVVDDSQLPKDRFSAERLKGVDSTLKIQPAKLEDSAVYLCASSFGGNGDTQYFGPGTRLTVL.

The chain employs TRBV7-8 and TRBJ2-3; TRBD1 matches 7 bases. Germline V gives CDR1 SGHVS, CDR2 FQNEAQ. Germline trimming cut 4 bases from V and 1 base from J; bases unmatched to any gene: 2. This CDR3 spans 14 amino acids. CDR3 in amino acids: CASSYGQGTDTQYF. CDR3 nucleotides: TGTGCCAGCAGCTACGGACAGGGCACAGATACGCAGTATTTT.

The J gene is TRBJ2-1, the V gene TRBV9; 12 positions agree with TRBD1. V lost 3 bases to trimming and J lost 6 bases; unmatched junction nucleotides: 4. The CDR3 extends over 15 amino acids. Germline lookup yields CDR1 SGDLS and CDR2 YYNGEE. The CDR3 loop reads CASSGGQGAGNEQFF. CDR3 coding DNA: TGTGCCAGCAGCGGGGGACAGGGGGCTGGCAATGAGCAGTTCTTC.

This clone was picked up a small number of times. V and J are TRBV19 and TRBJ1-1; D possibly corresponds to TRBD1 (5 bases). Trimming left V 3 bases short and J 3 bases short, with 8 bases between. Looked up from germline, CDR1 is LNHDA and CDR2 is SQIVND (reference sequence). The CDR3 is 13 amino acids. The CDR3 loop reads CASSIDSDTEAFF. CDR3 coding DNA: TGTGCCAGTAGTATCGACAGTGACACTGAAGCTTTCTTT.

The V call is TRBV9, the J call TRBJ2-3; 15 bases are a match to TRBD2. V dropped 4 bases and J dropped 0; count of bases not matched to a gene: 21. Germline CDR1 reads SGDLS; CDR2 reads YYNGEE. This CDR3 is built from 23 residues. In nucleotides, the CDR3 is TGTGCCAGCAGCCCGGGGACTAGCGGGAGGTTCTCCTTGACAACCTATAGCACAGATACGCAGTATTTT. This gives the protein CASSPGTSGRFSLTTYSTDTQYF.

The genes are TRBV14 and TRBJ2-7; 7 positions match TRBD1. This CDR3 is built from 16 residues. V dropped 3 bases and J dropped 3; count of bases not matched to a gene: 11. Germline V gene sequence: CDR1 SGHDN, CDR2 FVKESK. CDR3 region: CASSQGQSRKLYEQYF. CDR3 sequence (DNA): TGTGCCAGCAGCCAGGGACAGTCCCGAAAGCTCTACGAGCAGTACTTC.

V and J are TRBV5-1 and TRBJ1-1; D ambiguous. This CDR3 spans 14 amino acids. Trimming pared 6 bases from V and 4 bases from J, leaving 16 bases between. CDR1 is SGHRS, CDR2 YFSETQ, per germline. The CDR3 DNA is TGCGCCAGCACCGAGATCGGCGGAGCCACTGAAGCTTTCTTT. The encoded protein is CASTEIGGATEAFF. The full variable domain, in which reference TRBV5-1 and TRBJ1-1 provide the parts outside the CDR3, is KAGVTQTPRYLIKTRGQQVTLSCSPISGHRSVSWYQQTPGQGLQFLFEYFSETQRNKGNFPGRFSGRQFSNSRSEMNVSTLELGDSALYLCASTEIGGATEAFFGQGTRLTVV.

The rearrangement links TRBV7-2 to TRBJ1-4; TRBD1 agrees at 9 bases. The CDR3 totals 14 residues. J was trimmed by 8 bases and V by 1 base; bases with no gene match: 2. Germline assignment: CDR1 SGHTA and CDR2 FQGNSA. The CDR3 is CASSLGTGVEKLFF. CDR3 nucleotide sequence: TGTGCCAGCAGCTTAGGGACAGGGGTAGAAAAACTGTTTTTT.

The DNA for the CDR3 is TGCAGCGTTGAACGGGACACCTACAATGAGCAGTTCTTC. It specifies CSVERDTYNEQFF. This rearrangement joins TRBV29-1 to TRBJ2-1; D may be TRBD1 (6 bases). The CDR3 spans 13 residues. With 2 bases removed from V and 2 bases from J, the gap between germline ends came to 7 bases. The V gene's germline CDR1 is SQVTM and CDR2 ANQGSEA.

The chain is built from TRBV5-6 and TRBJ1-2; TRBD1 might be the D (5 bases). V was clipped by 0 bases and J by 2 bases, with 8 bases between them. In germline, CDR1 is SGHDT, CDR2 YYEEEE. This CDR3 is built from 14 residues. The CDR3 here is CASSLAGGNYGYTF. The CDR3 DNA sequence: TGTGCCAGCAGCTTGGCGGGGGGGAACTATGGCTACACCTTC.